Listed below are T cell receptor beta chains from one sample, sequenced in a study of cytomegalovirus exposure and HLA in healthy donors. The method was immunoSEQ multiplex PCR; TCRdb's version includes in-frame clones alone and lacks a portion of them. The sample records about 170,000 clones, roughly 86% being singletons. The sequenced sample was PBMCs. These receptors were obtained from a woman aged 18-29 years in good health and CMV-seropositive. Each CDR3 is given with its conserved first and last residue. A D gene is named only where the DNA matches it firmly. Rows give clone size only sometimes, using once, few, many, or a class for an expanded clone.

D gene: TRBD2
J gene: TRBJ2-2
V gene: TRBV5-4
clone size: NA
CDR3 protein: CASSVIAGGPTGELFF
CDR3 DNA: TGTGCCAGCAGCGTGATAGCGGGAGGGCCTACCGGGGAGCTGTTTTTT

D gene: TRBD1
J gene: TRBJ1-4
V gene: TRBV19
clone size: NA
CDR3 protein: CASSISDRGNEKLFF
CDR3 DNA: TGTGCCAGTAGTATATCGGACAGGGGTAATGAAAAACTGTTTTTT

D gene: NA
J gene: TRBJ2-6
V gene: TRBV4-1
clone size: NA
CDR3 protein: CASSLGRFGANVLTF
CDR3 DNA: TGCGCCAGCAGCCTAGGGAGGTTTGGGGCCAACGTCCTGACTTTC

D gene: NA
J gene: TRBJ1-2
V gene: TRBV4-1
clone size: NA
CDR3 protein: CASSQETGSYTF
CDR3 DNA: TGCGCCAGCAGCCAAGAAACAGGGAGCTACACCTTC

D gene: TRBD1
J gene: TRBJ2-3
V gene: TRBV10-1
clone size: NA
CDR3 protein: CASSDQGQGPILYF
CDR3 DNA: TGCGCCAGCAGCGACCAAGGACAGGGACCTATTTTGTATTTT

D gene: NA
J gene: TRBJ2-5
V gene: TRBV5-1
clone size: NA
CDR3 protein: CASSFSTTQYF
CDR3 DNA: TGCGCCAGCAGCTTTAGTACGACCCAGTACTTC

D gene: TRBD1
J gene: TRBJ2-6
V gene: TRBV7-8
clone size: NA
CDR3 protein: CASSFHRGPPAGANVLTF
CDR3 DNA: TGTGCCAGCAGCTTCCACAGGGGGCCACCCGCTGGGGCCAACGTCCTGACTTTC

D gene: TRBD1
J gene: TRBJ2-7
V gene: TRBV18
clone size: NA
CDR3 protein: CASSPPRGQWGYEQYF
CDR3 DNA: TGTGCCAGCTCACCACCCCGGGGACAGTGGGGTTACGAGCAGTACTTC

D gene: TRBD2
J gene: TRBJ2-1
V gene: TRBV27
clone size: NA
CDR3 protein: CASSSFPRGLAGYNEQFF
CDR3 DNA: TGTGCCAGCAGTTCCTTCCCGCGGGGACTAGCGGGCTACAATGAGCAGTTCTTC

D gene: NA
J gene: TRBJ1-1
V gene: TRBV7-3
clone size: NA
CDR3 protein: CASSLERGTEAFF
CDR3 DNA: TGTGCCAGCAGCTTAGAAAGAGGGACTGAAGCTTTCTTT

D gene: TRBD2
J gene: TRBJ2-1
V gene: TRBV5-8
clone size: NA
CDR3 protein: CASSPTSGNYEQFF
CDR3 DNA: TGTGCCAGCAGCCCGACTAGCGGGAACTATGAGCAGTTCTTC

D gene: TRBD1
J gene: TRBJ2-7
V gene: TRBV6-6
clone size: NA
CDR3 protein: CASSPGQIYEQYF
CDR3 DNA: TGTGCCAGCAGTCCGGGACAGATCTACGAGCAGTACTTC

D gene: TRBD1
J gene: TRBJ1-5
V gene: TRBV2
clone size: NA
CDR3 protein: CASNSLMGQGINQPQHF
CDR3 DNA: TGTGCCAGCAACAGCCTGATGGGACAGGGTATCAATCAGCCCCAGCATTTT

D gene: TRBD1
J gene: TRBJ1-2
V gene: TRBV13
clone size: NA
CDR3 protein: CASSLGARGNYGYTF
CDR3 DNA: TGTGCCAGCAGCTTAGGCGCCAGGGGGAACTATGGCTACACCTTC

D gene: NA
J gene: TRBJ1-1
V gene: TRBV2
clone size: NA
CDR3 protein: CASTLESNTEAFF
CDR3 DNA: TGTGCCAGCACTCTAGAGTCGAACACTGAAGCTTTCTTT

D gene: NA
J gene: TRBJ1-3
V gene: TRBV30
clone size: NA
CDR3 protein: CAFESRFHVIYF
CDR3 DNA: TGTGCCTTTGAATCCAGGTTTCATGTCATATATTTT

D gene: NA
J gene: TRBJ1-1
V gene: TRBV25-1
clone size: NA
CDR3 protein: CASRGQPNTEAFF
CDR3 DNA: TGTGCCAGCAGAGGACAGCCGAACACTGAAGCTTTCTTT

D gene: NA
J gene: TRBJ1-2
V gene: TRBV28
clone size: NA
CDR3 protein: CASTLAYNYGYTF
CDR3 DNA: TGTGCCAGCACCTTAGCCTATAACTATGGCTACACCTTC

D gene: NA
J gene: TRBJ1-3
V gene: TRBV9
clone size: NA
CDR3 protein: CASSVSGRAASGNTIYF
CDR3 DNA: TGTGCCAGCAGCGTATCCGGCAGGGCGGCCTCTGGAAACACCATATATTTT

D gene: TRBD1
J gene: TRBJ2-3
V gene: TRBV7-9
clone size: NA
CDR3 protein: CASSRDRSTDTQYF
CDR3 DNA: TGTGCCAGCAGCCGGGACAGGTCCACAGATACGCAGTATTTT

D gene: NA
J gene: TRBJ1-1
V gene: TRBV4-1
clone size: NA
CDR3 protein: CATRATGTEAFF
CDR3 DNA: TGCGCCACCCGGGCCACGGGAACTGAAGCTTTCTTT

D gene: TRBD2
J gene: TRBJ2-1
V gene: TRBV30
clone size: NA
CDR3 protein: CAWSVLGGSSYNEQFF
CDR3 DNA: TGTGCCTGGAGTGTACTGGGCGGGAGCTCCTACAATGAGCAGTTCTTC

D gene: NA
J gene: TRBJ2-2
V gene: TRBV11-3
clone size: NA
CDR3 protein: CASSFLRGHTGELFF
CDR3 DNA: TGTGCCAGCAGCTTCCTCAGGGGCCATACCGGGGAGCTGTTTTTT

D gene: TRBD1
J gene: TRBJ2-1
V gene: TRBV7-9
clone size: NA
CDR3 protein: CASSLGRGINEQFF
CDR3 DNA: TGTGCCAGCAGCTTGGGCAGGGGGATCAATGAGCAGTTCTTC

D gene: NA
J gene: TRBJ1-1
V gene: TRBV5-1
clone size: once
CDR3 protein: CASSLLLHGEAFF
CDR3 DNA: TGCGCCAGCAGCCTACTCTTGCATGGGGAGGCTTTCTTT

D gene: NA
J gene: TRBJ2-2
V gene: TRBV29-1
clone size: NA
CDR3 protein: CSVEAGTGSGELFF
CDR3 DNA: TGCAGCGTTGAGGCCGGTACAGGTTCCGGGGAGCTGTTTTTT

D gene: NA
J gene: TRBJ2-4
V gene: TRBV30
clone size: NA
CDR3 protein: CAWDRGAKNIQYF
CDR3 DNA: TGTGCCTGGGACCGGGGGGCCAAAAACATTCAGTACTTC

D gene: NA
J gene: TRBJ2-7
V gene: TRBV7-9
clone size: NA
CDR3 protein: CASSYYGQNRDEQYF
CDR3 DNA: TGTGCCAGCAGCTATTATGGGCAAAACAGGGACGAGCAGTACTTC

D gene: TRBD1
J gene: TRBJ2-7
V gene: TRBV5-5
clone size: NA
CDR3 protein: CASSNAGTGVSYEQYF
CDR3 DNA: TGTGCCAGCAGCAACGCCGGGACAGGTGTCTCCTACGAGCAGTACTTC

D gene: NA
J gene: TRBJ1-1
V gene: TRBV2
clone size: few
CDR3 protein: CASSMTAPEGAFF
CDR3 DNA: TGTGCCAGCAGTATGACAGCCCCGGAGGGAGCTTTCTTT

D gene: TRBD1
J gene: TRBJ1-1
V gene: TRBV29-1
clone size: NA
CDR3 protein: CSVQILSDRAVTEAFF
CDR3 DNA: TGCAGCGTGCAAATCTTAAGTGACAGGGCTGTCACTGAAGCTTTCTTT

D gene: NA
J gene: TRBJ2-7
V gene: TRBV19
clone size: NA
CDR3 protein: CASSPAGLTGRYYEQYF
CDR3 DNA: TGTGCCAGTAGTCCCGCCGGTTTAACGGGGAGGTACTACGAGCAGTACTTC

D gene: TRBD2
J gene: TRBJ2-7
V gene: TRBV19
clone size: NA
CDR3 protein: CASSTSTSGLPREQYF
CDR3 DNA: TGTGCCAGTAGTACCTCAACTAGCGGGCTACCTCGGGAGCAGTACTTC

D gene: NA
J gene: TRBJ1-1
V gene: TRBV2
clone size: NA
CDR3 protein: CARNLEAFF
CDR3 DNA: TGTGCCAGAAACTTAGAAGCTTTCTTT

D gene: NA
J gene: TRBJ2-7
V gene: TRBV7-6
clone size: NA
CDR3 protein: CASSLETESYEQYF
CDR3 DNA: TGTGCCAGCAGCTTAGAAACAGAGTCCTACGAGCAGTACTTC

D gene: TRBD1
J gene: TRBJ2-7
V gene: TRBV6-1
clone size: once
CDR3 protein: CASSKGTGGSYEQYF
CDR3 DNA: TGTGCCAGCAGTAAAGGGACAGGGGGGTCCTACGAGCAGTACTTC

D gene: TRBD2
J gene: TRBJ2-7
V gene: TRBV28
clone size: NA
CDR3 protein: CASSWGGRNEQYF
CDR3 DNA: TGTGCCAGCAGTTGGGGGGGTCGGAACGAGCAGTACTTC